A selection of T cell receptor beta chains follows, all from one sample in a study of cytomegalovirus exposure and HLA in healthy donors. This table comes from immunoSEQ multiplex PCR, and its TCRdb copy is limited to in-frame clones, with some not included. This table holds about 72,000 clones, less than 95% found once. The sequenced material came from PBMCs. The receptors here all came from a young woman in good health and CMV-seropositive. The CDR3 runs from the conserved cysteine through the conserved F or W. D genes are given only for firm matches. Where a row states a size, it is once, few, many or the class of an expanded clone; other rows omit it.

CDR3aa: CASSPSQGGRGRETQYF
CDR3nt: TGTGCCAGCAGCCCCTCACAGGGGGGGCGCGGGAGAGAGACCCAGTACTTC
d_gene: -
abundance: -
j_gene: TRBJ2-5
len: 17
v_gene: TRBV13

CDR3aa: CASSSDLYNEQFF
CDR3nt: TGTGCCAGCAGTTCCGACTTATACAATGAGCAGTTCTTC
d_gene: -
abundance: -
j_gene: TRBJ2-1
len: 13
v_gene: TRBV28

CDR3aa: CASSPRLALTNEQFF
CDR3nt: TGTGCCAGCAGCCCGAGACTAGCACTAACCAATGAGCAGTTCTTC
d_gene: TRBD2
abundance: -
j_gene: TRBJ2-1
len: 15
v_gene: TRBV4-2

CDR3aa: CASSTLGGQNTGELFF
CDR3nt: TGTGCCAGCAGCACCCTCGGGGGGCAGAACACCGGGGAGCTGTTTTTT
d_gene: -
abundance: -
j_gene: TRBJ2-2
len: 16
v_gene: TRBV5-4

CDR3aa: CASSAEESSYNSPLHF
CDR3nt: TGTGCCAGCTCAGCTGAGGAGAGCTCCTATAATTCACCCCTCCACTTT
d_gene: -
abundance: once
j_gene: TRBJ1-6
len: 16
v_gene: TRBV18

CDR3aa: CASSLELGADEAFF
CDR3nt: TGCGCCAGCAGCTTGGAATTAGGGGCTGATGAAGCTTTCTTT
d_gene: -
abundance: -
j_gene: TRBJ1-1
len: 14
v_gene: TRBV5-1

CDR3aa: CASRTGDEAFF
CDR3nt: TGTGCCAGCCGGACAGGGGATGAAGCTTTCTTT
d_gene: TRBD1
abundance: -
j_gene: TRBJ1-1
len: 11
v_gene: TRBV6-6

CDR3aa: CASGLGASNQPQHF
CDR3nt: TGTGCTAGTGGTTTGGGGGCCAGCAATCAGCCCCAGCATTTT
d_gene: -
abundance: -
j_gene: TRBJ1-5
len: 14
v_gene: TRBV12-5

CDR3aa: CASSPSGLAGAFYEQYF
CDR3nt: TGTGCCAGCAGCCCCTCAGGACTAGCGGGAGCATTCTACGAGCAGTACTTC
d_gene: TRBD2
abundance: few
j_gene: TRBJ2-7
len: 17
v_gene: TRBV7-2

CDR3aa: CASSPELSSGPTYNEQFF
CDR3nt: TGTGCCAGCTCACCGGAGCTCTCTAGCGGGCCCACCTACAATGAGCAGTTCTTC
d_gene: TRBD2
abundance: -
j_gene: TRBJ2-1
len: 18
v_gene: TRBV18

CDR3aa: CASSITRSVNYGYTF
CDR3nt: TGTGCCAGTAGTATTACGCGGAGCGTCAACTATGGCTACACCTTC
d_gene: -
abundance: -
j_gene: TRBJ1-2
len: 15
v_gene: TRBV19

CDR3aa: CASSQEATLNTEAFF
CDR3nt: TGCGCCAGCAGCCAAGAGGCGACACTGAACACTGAAGCTTTCTTT
d_gene: -
abundance: -
j_gene: TRBJ1-1
len: 15
v_gene: TRBV4-1

CDR3aa: CASSQEGGDSYTF
CDR3nt: TGTGCCAGCAGCCAAGAGGGTGGGGACAGCTACACCTTC
d_gene: -
abundance: -
j_gene: TRBJ1-2
len: 13
v_gene: TRBV14

CDR3aa: CASSLTGRHDEQFF
CDR3nt: TGTGCCAGCAGCTTAACCGGGAGGCACGATGAGCAGTTCTTC
d_gene: TRBD2
abundance: few
j_gene: TRBJ2-1
len: 14
v_gene: TRBV7-3

CDR3aa: CASILSGVATDTQYF
CDR3nt: TGTGCCAGCATTCTCTCGGGGGTGGCCACAGATACGCAGTATTTT
d_gene: -
abundance: -
j_gene: TRBJ2-3
len: 15
v_gene: TRBV5-6

CDR3aa: CASSEAQGRNEKLFF
CDR3nt: TGTGCCAGCAGTGAAGCGCAGGGGCGAAATGAAAAACTGTTTTTT
d_gene: -
abundance: -
j_gene: TRBJ1-4
len: 15
v_gene: TRBV2

CDR3aa: CASSSSAVSYEQYF
CDR3nt: TGTGCCAGCAGTTCGTCGGCGGTCTCCTACGAGCAGTACTTC
d_gene: -
abundance: -
j_gene: TRBJ2-7
len: 14
v_gene: TRBV6-5

CDR3aa: CASRAAGAFYNEQFF
CDR3nt: TGTGCCAGCAGGGCCGCGGGGGCCTTCTACAATGAGCAGTTCTTC
d_gene: -
abundance: -
j_gene: TRBJ2-1
len: 15
v_gene: TRBV6-5

CDR3aa: CASSPQDREVYGYTF
CDR3nt: TGTGCCAGCAGCCCTCAGGACAGGGAAGTCTATGGCTACACCTTC
d_gene: TRBD1
abundance: -
j_gene: TRBJ1-2
len: 15
v_gene: TRBV6-5

CDR3aa: CASSRDRGIAYNEQFF
CDR3nt: TGTGCCAGCAGCAGGGACAGGGGTATCGCCTACAATGAGCAGTTCTTC
d_gene: TRBD1
abundance: -
j_gene: TRBJ2-1
len: 16
v_gene: TRBV5-6

CDR3aa: CASSLEGQGAYNEQFF
CDR3nt: TGCGCCAGCAGCTTGGAGGGACAGGGGGCATACAATGAGCAGTTCTTC
d_gene: TRBD1
abundance: -
j_gene: TRBJ2-1
len: 16
v_gene: TRBV5-1

CDR3aa: CASSPRTLGLAPYEQYF
CDR3nt: TGCGCCAGCAGCCCCAGGACACTTGGACTAGCACCCTACGAGCAGTACTTC
d_gene: TRBD2
abundance: -
j_gene: TRBJ2-7
len: 17
v_gene: TRBV4-1

CDR3aa: CAWSLRASGRMAKNIQYF
CDR3nt: TGTGCCTGGAGTTTGCGTGCTAGCGGGAGGATGGCCAAAAACATTCAGTACTTC
d_gene: TRBD2
abundance: -
j_gene: TRBJ2-4
len: 18
v_gene: TRBV30

CDR3aa: CASSESRGLTSGNTIYF
CDR3nt: TGTGCCAGCAGTGAGTCTAGGGGACTTACCTCTGGAAACACCATATATTTT
d_gene: -
abundance: -
j_gene: TRBJ1-3
len: 17
v_gene: TRBV2

CDR3aa: CASSVQTGNYGYTF
CDR3nt: TGTGCCAGCAGCGTCCAGACAGGGAACTATGGCTACACCTTC
d_gene: TRBD1
abundance: -
j_gene: TRBJ1-2
len: 14
v_gene: TRBV9

CDR3aa: CASTQSGGTEAFF
CDR3nt: TGTGCCAGCACCCAGTCTGGCGGGACTGAAGCTTTCTTT
d_gene: -
abundance: -
j_gene: TRBJ1-1
len: 13
v_gene: TRBV5-8

CDR3aa: CAGTGGAFTEAFF
CDR3nt: TGTGCAGGCACAGGGGGCGCTTTCACTGAAGCTTTCTTT
d_gene: TRBD1
abundance: once
j_gene: TRBJ1-1
len: 13
v_gene: TRBV6-1

CDR3aa: CASSEGGIGNQPQHF
CDR3nt: TGTGCCAGCAGTGAAGGAGGGATCGGCAATCAGCCCCAGCATTTT
d_gene: -
abundance: -
j_gene: TRBJ1-5
len: 15
v_gene: TRBV6-1

CDR3aa: CASNEEKTQYF
CDR3nt: TGTGCCAGCAATGAGGAGAAGACCCAGTACTTC
d_gene: -
abundance: -
j_gene: TRBJ2-5
len: 11
v_gene: TRBV2

CDR3aa: CASSQTGQLNTEAFF
CDR3nt: TGCGCCAGCAGCCAAACCGGACAGCTGAACACTGAAGCTTTCTTT
d_gene: -
abundance: -
j_gene: TRBJ1-1
len: 15
v_gene: TRBV4-1

CDR3aa: CASRGGLAAYEQYF
CDR3nt: TGTGCCAGCAGGGGGGGCCTAGCGGCCTACGAGCAGTACTTC
d_gene: -
abundance: -
j_gene: TRBJ2-7
len: 14
v_gene: TRBV25-1

CDR3aa: CASSYLGTGSREQYF
CDR3nt: TGCGCCAGCAGCTATTTAGGGACAGGGAGTCGCGAGCAGTACTTC
d_gene: TRBD1
abundance: -
j_gene: TRBJ2-7
len: 15
v_gene: TRBV5-1

CDR3aa: CASSPGQGIPGELFF
CDR3nt: TGTGCCAGCAGCCCGGGACAGGGAATCCCCGGGGAGCTGTTTTTT
d_gene: TRBD1
abundance: once
j_gene: TRBJ2-2
len: 15
v_gene: TRBV6-5

CDR3aa: CASSPGRITEAFF
CDR3nt: TGTGCCAGCAGCCCTGGGCGTATCACTGAAGCTTTCTTT
d_gene: -
abundance: -
j_gene: TRBJ1-1
len: 13
v_gene: TRBV11-2

CDR3aa: CASTAGAATEAFF
CDR3nt: TGTGCCAGTACGGCGGGGGCGGCCACTGAAGCTTTCTTT
d_gene: -
abundance: -
j_gene: TRBJ1-1
len: 13
v_gene: TRBV19

CDR3aa: CASGHGGATEAFF
CDR3nt: TGCGCCAGCGGTCACGGGGGAGCCACTGAAGCTTTCTTT
d_gene: -
abundance: -
j_gene: TRBJ1-1
len: 13
v_gene: TRBV5-1

CDR3aa: CASSENRAYETQYF
CDR3nt: TGTGCCAGCAGTGAAAACAGAGCCTATGAGACCCAGTACTTC
d_gene: -
abundance: -
j_gene: TRBJ2-5
len: 14
v_gene: TRBV6-1

CDR3aa: CASSGEGEQFF
CDR3nt: TGTGCCAGCAGTGGCGAGGGTGAGCAGTTCTTC
d_gene: -
abundance: once
j_gene: TRBJ2-1
len: 11
v_gene: TRBV6-1

CDR3aa: CASSLAPGEAYEQYF
CDR3nt: TGCGCCAGCAGCTTGGCCCCGGGTGAGGCCTACGAGCAGTACTTC
d_gene: -
abundance: -
j_gene: TRBJ2-7
len: 15
v_gene: TRBV5-1

CDR3aa: CSVRTSGGFSSYNEQFF
CDR3nt: TGCAGCGTACGGACTAGCGGGGGGTTCAGCTCCTACAATGAGCAGTTCTTC
d_gene: TRBD2
abundance: few
j_gene: TRBJ2-1
len: 17
v_gene: TRBV29-1

CDR3aa: CASKDRINTEAFF
CDR3nt: TGTGCCAGCAAGGACAGGATTAACACTGAAGCTTTCTTT
d_gene: TRBD1
abundance: -
j_gene: TRBJ1-1
len: 13
v_gene: TRBV6-5

CDR3aa: CASSVGIGELFF
CDR3nt: TGTGCCAGCAGCGTAGGTATCGGGGAGCTGTTTTTT
d_gene: -
abundance: -
j_gene: TRBJ2-2
len: 12
v_gene: TRBV9

CDR3aa: CASSLSVVAETTDTQYF
CDR3nt: TGCGCCAGCAGCCTATCAGTGGTAGCGGAGACAACAGATACGCAGTATTTT
d_gene: -
abundance: -
j_gene: TRBJ2-3
len: 17
v_gene: TRBV5-1

CDR3aa: CASSLGGLTIYTDTQYF
CDR3nt: TGTGCCAGCAGCCTAGGGGGACTAACCATTTACACAGATACGCAGTATTTT
d_gene: -
abundance: few
j_gene: TRBJ2-3
len: 17
v_gene: TRBV7-9

CDR3aa: CALQMGGGSPLHF
CDR3nt: TGTGCCTTGCAAATGGGGGGAGGATCACCCCTCCACTTT
d_gene: -
abundance: -
j_gene: TRBJ1-6
len: 13
v_gene: TRBV30

CDR3aa: CASSLTGGYGANVLTF
CDR3nt: TGTGCCAGTAGTTTAACAGGGGGATATGGGGCCAACGTCCTGACTTTC
d_gene: TRBD1
abundance: -
j_gene: TRBJ2-6
len: 16
v_gene: TRBV19

CDR3aa: CASSRQGEGEAFF
CDR3nt: TGTGCCAGCAGCCGACAGGGGGAGGGTGAAGCTTTCTTT
d_gene: TRBD1
abundance: -
j_gene: TRBJ1-1
len: 13
v_gene: TRBV6-5

CDR3aa: CASSEPAGLRDTEAFF
CDR3nt: TGTGCCAGCAGTGAACCTGCGGGACTTAGGGACACTGAAGCTTTCTTT
d_gene: -
abundance: -
j_gene: TRBJ1-1
len: 16
v_gene: TRBV6-1

CDR3aa: CASSPGGGSTDTQYF
CDR3nt: TGTGCCAGCAGCCCAGGGGGCGGGAGTACAGATACGCAGTATTTT
d_gene: -
abundance: -
j_gene: TRBJ2-3
len: 15
v_gene: TRBV11-3

CDR3aa: CASRLKGDSHYEQYF
CDR3nt: TGTGCCAGCAGACTAAAGGGGGACAGTCACTACGAGCAGTACTTC
d_gene: TRBD1
abundance: -
j_gene: TRBJ2-7
len: 15
v_gene: TRBV27

CDR3aa: CASSLTGDNQPQHF
CDR3nt: TGTGCCAGCAGCTTGACAGGAGACAATCAGCCCCAGCATTTT
d_gene: -
abundance: -
j_gene: TRBJ1-5
len: 14
v_gene: TRBV11-2

CDR3aa: CASSESQVGHGELFF
CDR3nt: TGCGCCAGCAGTGAAAGTCAGGTCGGCCACGGGGAGCTGTTTTTT
d_gene: -
abundance: -
j_gene: TRBJ2-2
len: 15
v_gene: TRBV10-1

CDR3aa: CASSPSTGEKLFF
CDR3nt: TGTGCCAGCAGCCCCTCAACGGGTGAAAAACTGTTTTTT
d_gene: -
abundance: -
j_gene: TRBJ1-4
len: 13
v_gene: TRBV7-6

CDR3aa: CASSSSFSYGYTF
CDR3nt: TGTGCCAGCAGTTCGTCCTTCAGCTATGGCTACACCTTC
d_gene: -
abundance: -
j_gene: TRBJ1-2
len: 13
v_gene: TRBV6-5

CDR3aa: CASGPYTYGYTF
CDR3nt: TGTGCCAGCGGGCCCTACACCTATGGCTACACCTTC
d_gene: -
abundance: -
j_gene: TRBJ1-2
len: 12
v_gene: TRBV6-6

CDR3aa: CASSPGAGKSGYTF
CDR3nt: TGTGCCAGCTCACCAGGTGCAGGGAAGAGTGGCTACACCTTC
d_gene: -
abundance: -
j_gene: TRBJ1-2
len: 14
v_gene: TRBV18

CDR3aa: CASNSDQGARNTEAFF
CDR3nt: TGTGCCAGCAATTCCGATCAGGGGGCGCGGAACACTGAAGCTTTCTTT
d_gene: TRBD1
abundance: -
j_gene: TRBJ1-1
len: 16
v_gene: TRBV2

CDR3aa: CASSGVAGGPNEQFF
CDR3nt: TGTGCCAGCAGTGGAGTAGCGGGGGGGCCCAATGAGCAGTTCTTC
d_gene: TRBD2
abundance: -
j_gene: TRBJ2-1
len: 15
v_gene: TRBV2

CDR3aa: CASSNLEETQYF
CDR3nt: TGTGCCAGTAGTAACTTAGAAGAGACCCAGTACTTC
d_gene: -
abundance: -
j_gene: TRBJ2-5
len: 12
v_gene: TRBV19